This T cell receptor (beta chain) originates from a study of technical replicates of blood from a handful of donors (dated by TCRdb to the late 2010s). The CDR3 has 14 amino acids, counting the end cysteine and phenylalanine. The DNA shown is the 42-base CDR3, in frame from base 1. V is pared back by 1 base and J by 5 bases, with 12 bases lying between the germline termini. The germline V gene (reference sequence) sets CDR1 to SEHNR and CDR2 to FQNEAQ. Libraries were constructed by the immunoSEQ multiplex PCR assay. The table was pulled from immuneACCESS by TCRdb, which kept in-frame rearrangements only. Such tables lose some clones; where checked, under half of the loss comes from unresolved V genes, and the rest has no known cause. Counted in this sample were tens of thousands of clones; roughly 92% of them appeared once. The ten largest clones take up 3.5% to 5% of the sample. Turning to this clone: Its antigen has not been determined. No much larger clone is present one base from it, and per-base qualities are unavailable.

This chain is built from TRBV7-9 and TRBJ2-7, with a weak D call of TRBD1 (6 bases match). Sample: PBMCs. This clonotype originated in a human donor in good health. Some clones in this sample may be carry-over from other donors' samples. The CDR3 sequence is CASSLVQGKHEQYF. The sequenced DNA: TGTGCCAGCAGCTTAGTGCAGGGGAAGCACGAGCAGTACTTC.